Each of the 7 T cell receptor beta chains below was sequenced from the same sample in a study of CD8 T cells in ankylosing spondylitis (dated by TCRdb to 2016 to 2017). Receptors were amplified or captured by 5' RACE. Instrument used: Illumina HiSeq 2500. TCRdb redid the processing of the public reads, applying fastp at Q25 and MiXCR, and retained in-frame beta chains. Rows matching on CDR3 protein sequence are summarized as one entry with the most common DNA and genes. The table for this sample lists more than 300,000 distinct CDR3 sequences; roughly 11% of them were counted only once. Around 10% of the sample lies in the top ten. The sample was blood, either unsorted or a sorted T cell fraction (not recorded which). The receptor source for this set is a female donor with ankylosing spondylitis or in good health (not recorded which).

This clonotype appeared many times. This chain connects TRBV18 to TRBJ2-7, with D possibly called TRBD1 or TRBD2 (5 bases each). Germline V gene data show CDR1 as KGHSH and CDR2 as LQKENI. The germline V and J ends were trimmed by 5 bases and 4 bases, with 18 bases remaining between them. The CDR3 has 15 residues. The CDR3: CASSAEPGPSYEQYF. The CDR3, as DNA: TGTGCCAGCTCAGCCGAGCCGGGACCTTCATACGAGCAGTACTTC.

V usage is TRBV7-6 and J usage is TRBJ2-1, with TRBD2 matching over 7 bases. Trimming removed 5 bases from V and 3 bases from J; junction bases left unmatched: 13. From germline, CDR1 is SGHVS and CDR2 FNYEAQ. The CDR3 runs to 17 residues. DNA for the CDR3: TGTGCCAGCAGCCCCGAAGGCGGGAGCCGACTCTACAATGAGCAGTTCTTC. Amino acid sequence: CASSPEGGSRLYNEQFF.

This clonotype was counted many times. The chain employs TRBV5-4 and TRBJ1-1; 8 bases are shared with TRBD1. In germline, CDR1 is SGHNT, CDR2 YYREEE (reference sequence). The CDR3 sequence is 15 residues long. J lost 3 bases, V lost 3 bases, and 7 bases had no gene match. CDR3 protein: CASSWTGPKDTEAFF. The DNA of the CDR3 is TGTGCCAGCAGCTGGACAGGGCCGAAGGACACTGAAGCTTTCTTT.

This clonotype was observed at least ten times. The chain combines TRBV29-1 with TRBJ2-7; the match to TRBD2 covers 13 bases. The CDR3 spans 15 residues. Germline CDR1 SQVTM, CDR2 ANQGSEA. Trimming removed 6 bases from V and 4 bases from J; junction bases left unmatched: 9. In DNA, the CDR3 is TGCAGCGTCATTACCGGACTAGCGGGAGTTTACGAGCAGTACTTC. Encoded protein: CSVITGLAGVYEQYF.

The J gene is TRBJ1-2, the V gene TRBV14, with D perhaps TRBD1 (5 bases). Per germline, CDR1 SGHDN and CDR2 FVKESK. This CDR3 has 15 amino acids. V gave up 0 bases and J gave up 2 bases, with 10 bases separating them. The DNA of the CDR3 is TGTGCCAGCAGCCAAGATCTTCGACAGAACTATGGCTACACCTTC. Amino acid sequence: CASSQDLRQNYGYTF.

This clonotype was counted ten times or more. V gene TRBV20-1 combines with J gene TRBJ2-3; 9 bases line up with TRBD2. Germline CDR1 is DFQATT and CDR2 is SNEGSKA (reference sequence). Trimming took 8 bases from V and 1 from J; bases not matched to a gene: 7. CDR3 length equals 14 residues. DNA of the CDR3: TGCAGTCCCACGCTAGCGGGGCGCACAGATACGCAGTATTTT. This encodes CSPTLAGRTDTQYF.

This clonotype was observed at least ten times. This chain joins TRBV28 and TRBJ2-6; unclear D gene. V was trimmed by 8 bases and J by 4 bases, leaving 3 bases between them. The germline V gene encodes CDR1 MDHEN and CDR2 SYDVKM. The CDR3 length is 11 residues. The CDR3 sequence: CASVGANVLTF. CDR3 nucleotide sequence: TGTGCCAGCGTAGGGGCCAACGTCCTGACTTTC.